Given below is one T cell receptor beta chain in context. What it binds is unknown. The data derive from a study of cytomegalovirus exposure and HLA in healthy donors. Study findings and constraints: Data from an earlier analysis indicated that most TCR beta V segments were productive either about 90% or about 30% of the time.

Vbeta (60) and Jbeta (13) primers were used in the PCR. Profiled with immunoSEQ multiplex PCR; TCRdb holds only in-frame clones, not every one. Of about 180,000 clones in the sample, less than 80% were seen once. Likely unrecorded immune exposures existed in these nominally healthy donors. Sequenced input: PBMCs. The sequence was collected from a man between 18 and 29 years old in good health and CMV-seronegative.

CDR3 sequence (DNA): TGTGCCAGCAGCTTTCCGGGACTAGCCGGCGGGGAGCTGTTTTTT. This encodes CASSFPGLAGGELFF. This chain connects TRBV13 to TRBJ2-2; TRBD2 agrees at 9 bases. The trim removed 3 bases at V and 7 bases at J, leaving 6 bases unmatched. In germline, CDR1 is PRHDT, CDR2 FYEKMQ (reference sequence). The CDR3 has 15 amino acids.